One sample yielded the 26 T cell receptor beta chains listed below, sequenced in a study of blood T cells in healthy people across ages. Combining a sample-barcoded 5' primer with a J-beta primer mix, a second PCR ran for roughly 7 to 12 cycles. A single record per CDR3 protein comes from TCRdb applying MiXCR to the 5' RACE reads. The sample lists around 600,000 distinct CDR3 sequences; roughly 48% were seen once. The specimen sequenced was blood. Every receptor here comes from a man older than 75 in good health.

This chain links TRBV3-1 with TRBJ2-1; D not resolved. The CDR3 has 12 amino acids. The V end was cut by 1 base, the J end by 6 bases, with 4 bases between. CDR1 and CDR2 from the germline V gene are LGHDT and YNNKEL (reference sequence). Written as DNA, the CDR3 is TGTGCCAGCAGCCAAGTGTCCAATGAGCAGTTCTTC. It codes for CASSQVSNEQFF.

A word on this clonotype: At one boundary the junction diverges from the germline segment, which might be a read error. The chain uses TRBV6-6 and TRBJ2-5, with unresolved D. CDR1 is MNHNY and CDR2 is SVGAGI in the germline V gene (reference sequence). The CDR3 is 13 amino acids. CDR3 bases: TGTGCCAGCAGTGCCCCTTTAAAAGAGGCCCAGTACTTC. Translated: CASSAPLKEAQYF.

The rearrangement uses TRBV10-3 and TRBJ2-5; 8 bases are a match to TRBD1. Germline V CDR1 and CDR2: ENHRY, SYGVKD. The CDR3 is made up of 14 amino acids. The J segment lost 1 base and the V segment lost 4 bases, leaving 2 bases of the junction unmatched. CDR3 loop: CAISGQGSQETQYF. For the CDR3, the DNA is TGTGCCATCAGTGGACAGGGGAGCCAAGAGACCCAGTACTTC.

V gene TRBV20-1 combines with J gene TRBJ2-3; the match to TRBD2 covers 10 bases. Germline assignment: CDR1 DFQATT and CDR2 SNEGSKA (reference sequence). The V and J ends lost 0 bases and 3 bases, in that order; junction bases with no gene match: 6. The CDR3 length is 16 residues. CDR3 in DNA: TGCAGTGCTAGAGATAGCGGGAGGTTCCTTACAGATACGCAGTATTTT. Its protein product is CSARDSGRFLTDTQYF.

The chain employs TRBV3-1 and TRBJ2-1; no firm D call. This CDR3 is built from 16 residues. Trimming removed 2 bases from V and 6 bases from J, with 17 bases in between. Germline CDR1 and CDR2: LGHDT and YNNKEL (reference sequence). The CDR3 region has the DNA TGTGCCAGCAGCCAATTCCCGGGTCCGCCGGGCAATGAGCAGTTCTTC. Protein sequence: CASSQFPGPPGNEQFF.

The chain employs TRBV5-1 and TRBJ2-5, with D perhaps TRBD2 (7 bases). The DNA matches TRBJ2-7 better at its end, which makes the J call doubtful. The CDR3 spans 14 residues. CDR1 and CDR2 (germline): SGHRS, YFSETQ. CDR3 loop: CASSEEGGAYEQYF. The CDR3 nucleotides are TGCGCCAGCAGCGAGGAAGGGGGGGCCTACGAGCAGTACTTC.

This clonotype was seen repeatedly, ten times or more. This chain uses TRBV6-6 with TRBJ1-2; D is unresolved. With 6 bases removed from V and 2 bases from J, the gap between germline ends came to 4 bases. This CDR3 is 11 amino acids long. Germline V gene data show CDR1 as MNHNY and CDR2 as SVGAGI (reference sequence). This CDR3 reads CASRQNYGYTF. The CDR3 bases are TGTGCCAGCAGGCAGAACTATGGCTACACCTTC.

This sequence joins TRBV20-1 and TRBJ2-5; D is perhaps TRBD1 (6 bases). CDR1 and CDR2 (germline): DFQATT, SNEGSKA (reference sequence). V lost 3 bases and J 4 bases, leaving 9 bases between the germline ends. The CDR3 is 12 residues long. The CDR3 bases are TGCAGTGCTAGGATGACAGGAGAGACCCAGTACTTC. Residues: CSARMTGETQYF.

This clonotype has only a few counts. The V and J genes are TRBV7-9 and TRBJ1-2; the match to TRBD1 covers 8 bases. V lost 3 bases and J lost 7; bases outside the gene matches: 10. Germline assignment: CDR1 SEHNR and CDR2 FQNEAQ (reference sequence). This CDR3 has 15 residues. In DNA, the CDR3 is TGTGCCAGCAGCTTGGGACAGGTTTCGGGATTTGGCTACACCTTC. Translated, it gives CASSLGQVSGFGYTF.

The rearrangement uses TRBV6-6 and TRBJ1-5; 7 positions match TRBD1. Trimming took 2 bases from V and 4 from J; bases not matched to a gene: 5. The CDR3 consists of 15 residues. CDR1 is MNHNY, CDR2 SVGAGI, per germline (reference sequence). CDR3 loop: CASSYHDRANQPQHF. The CDR3 DNA reads TGTGCCAGCAGTTACCATGACAGGGCGAATCAGCCCCAGCATTTT.

The chain employs TRBV5-1 and TRBJ2-1; 14 bases are shared with TRBD2. The CDR3 sequence is 15 residues long. The germline CDR1 and CDR2 sequences are SGHRS and YFSETQ. V lost 6 bases, J lost 8 bases, and 7 bases stayed unmatched. This CDR3 is CASTWGTSGSYEQFF. DNA for the CDR3: TGCGCCAGCACCTGGGGGACTAGCGGGAGCTATGAGCAGTTCTTC.

The sample holds a few counts of this clonotype. The chain couples TRBV5-1 to TRBJ2-5, with D perhaps TRBD2 (7 bases). Germline CDR1 SGHRS, CDR2 YFSETQ. Deletions cut 0 bases from V and 1 base from J, with 16 bases between. This CDR3 comprises 17 residues. The CDR3 protein is CASSLGGGHLIQETQYF. The CDR3 DNA follows: TGCGCCAGCAGCTTGGGGGGGGGCCATCTAATCCAAGAGACCCAGTACTTC.

This clonotype occurred once. The chain recombines TRBV20-1 with TRBJ2-7; TRBD2 matches 14 bases. J lost 0 bases, V lost 1 base, and 5 bases had no gene match. CDR1 and CDR2 (germline): DFQATT, SNEGSKA (reference sequence). The CDR3 length is 17 residues. The CDR3 protein is CSARAWTSGRSSYEQYF. In nucleotides, the CDR3 is TGCAGTGCTAGAGCATGGACTAGCGGGAGGAGCTCCTACGAGCAGTACTTC.

The chain employs TRBV28 and TRBJ2-4; weak D call: TRBD1 (5 bases). The CDR3 covers 14 residues. The germline gives CDR1 MDHEN, CDR2 SYDVKM. Trimming shortened V by 8 bases and J by 0 bases, and 11 bases separated the two germline ends. The CDR3: CASGKGLAKNIQYF. In nucleotides, the CDR3 is TGTGCCAGCGGAAAGGGGTTAGCCAAAAACATTCAGTACTTC.

About this clonotype itself: This may come from a read error, since a much larger clone is one base off. V and J are TRBV6-5 and TRBJ2-7; weak D call: TRBD1 (5 bases). Germline CDR1 reads MNHEY; CDR2 reads SVGAGI. The CDR3 runs to 13 residues. CDR3 DNA sequence: TGTGTCAGCAGAGACGAGACAGAGTTCGAGCAGTACTTC. Amino acid sequence: CVSRDETEFEQYF.

This clonotype was found a few times. This chain connects TRBV6-1 to TRBJ2-1; 12 bases match TRBD2. The germline V gene encodes CDR1 MNHNS and CDR2 SASEGT. V lost 8 bases, J lost 7 bases, and 6 bases stayed unmatched. This CDR3 region has 14 residues. CDR3 DNA sequence: TGTGCCAGCGGCTGGACTAGCGGGATTAATGAGCAGTTCTTC. Protein product: CASGWTSGINEQFF.

This clonotype appeared a few times. The V and J genes are TRBV6-5 and TRBJ2-2; either TRBD1 or TRBD2 may supply D (6 bases each). The CDR3 consists of 14 residues. The germline CDR1 and CDR2 sequences are MNHEY and SVGAGI. Trimming removed 6 bases at V and 6 bases at J, with 14 bases between. The CDR3 nucleotides read TGTGCCAGCAGGCGGGACATTATCTCCGGGGAGCTGTTTTTT. It encodes CASRRDIISGELFF.

The table lists this clonotype with a count of one. V is TRBV6-2 or TRBV6-3 and J is TRBJ2-7; D is perhaps TRBD2 (6 bases). The CDR3 extends over 11 amino acids. V was trimmed by 6 bases and J by 5 bases, leaving 8 bases between them. Germline V gene data show CDR1 as MNHEY and CDR2 as SVGEGT. The CDR3 spells CASRVADEQYF. The CDR3 DNA follows: TGTGCCAGCAGGGTAGCGGACGAGCAGTACTTC.

V and J are TRBV15 and TRBJ1-5; the D is unclear. The germline V gene has CDR1 LNHNV and CDR2 YYDKDF (reference sequence). This CDR3 comprises 14 residues. The V end was cut by 0 bases, the J end by 5 bases, with 8 bases between. The CDR3 bases are TGTGCCACCAGCAGAGAGCCACTGGATCAGCCCCAGCATTTT. Translated: CATSREPLDQPQHF.

V gene TRBV5-5 combines with J gene TRBJ1-1; no definite D call. The V gene lost 4 bases and the J gene lost 3 bases, with 13 bases spanning the gap. Germline assignment: CDR1 SGHKS and CDR2 YYEKEE (reference sequence). This CDR3 is 14 amino acids long. CDR3 sequence: CASSKTVGDTEAFF. The CDR3, as DNA: TGTGCCAGCAGCAAGACGGTCGGGGACACTGAAGCTTTCTTT. The whole variable domain, filled in from reference TRBV5-5 and TRBJ1-1, reads DAGVTQSPTHLIKTRGQQVTLRCSPISGHKSVSWYQQVLGQGPQFIFQYYEKEERGRGNFPDRFSARQFPNYSSELNVNALLLGDSALYLCASSKTVGDTEAFFGQGTRLTVV.

This clonotype was observed many times. CDR3: CASSWYSGAGRNEQFF. Here the CDR3 DNA reads TGTGCCAGCAGTTGGTATAGCGGGGCGGGTCGGAATGAGCAGTTCTTC. The chain joins TRBV6-5 to TRBJ2-1; 8 positions agree with TRBD2. CDR1 is MNHEY and CDR2 is SVGAGI in the germline V gene. The junction had 12 bases not matched to a gene; V was cut back by 4 bases and J by 7 bases. The CDR3 runs 16 residues.

The genes are TRBV9 and TRBJ2-3; the D gene could be TRBD1 or TRBD2 (6 bases each). Per the germline V gene, CDR1 is SGDLS and CDR2 is YYNGEE. This CDR3 is 16 amino acids long. Trimming left V 4 bases short and J 4 bases short, with 19 bases between. The CDR3 reads CASSPLRPGGADTQYF. DNA of the CDR3: TGTGCCAGCAGCCCCTTACGCCCCGGGGGCGCAGATACGCAGTATTTT.

The chain combines TRBV20-1 with TRBJ1-1; TRBD1 matches 7 bases. The V segment lost 5 bases and the J segment 4 bases; nucleotides outside the gene matches: 7. The CDR3 consists of 13 residues. The germline V gene encodes CDR1 DFQATT and CDR2 SNEGSKA (reference sequence). DNA for the CDR3: TGCAGTGCTCAGGGGGGAGGAGGCACTGAAGCTTTCTTT. This codes for CSAQGGGGTEAFF.

The J gene is TRBJ1-2, the V gene TRBV6-5; unclear D gene. V lost 0 bases and J lost 2, with 10 bases in between. Germline V gene data show CDR1 as MNHEY and CDR2 as SVGAGI. The CDR3 is made up of 15 amino acids. This CDR3 is CASSYSNEGNYGYTF. The DNA of the CDR3 is TGTGCCAGCAGTTACTCGAACGAGGGAAACTATGGCTACACCTTC.

The chain combines TRBV20-1 with TRBJ2-1; 10 bases match TRBD2. The CDR3 spans 18 residues. The V gene's germline CDR1 is DFQATT and CDR2 SNEGSKA (reference sequence). With V trimmed by 5 bases and J by 3 bases, 16 bases remained unmatched. CDR3 DNA: TGCAGTGCTCCCTTATTCCCTAGCGGGAGTGCCTTCTACAATGAGCAGTTCTTC. This translates into CSAPLFPSGSAFYNEQFF.

The chain combines TRBV7-2 with TRBJ1-1; the D is unclear. Germline assignment: CDR1 SGHTA and CDR2 FQGNSA. The V end was cut by 5 bases, the J end by 1 base, with 14 bases between. The CDR3 contains 15 residues. In DNA, the CDR3 is TGTGCCAGCAGCCCCGGGAGGTCCAGGAACACTGAAGCTTTCTTT. Encoded protein: CASSPGRSRNTEAFF.